The 17 T cell receptor beta chains below come from one sample, sequenced in a study of regulatory T cells in long-lasting Graves disease. Assembly of TCR beta libraries relied on iRepertoire HTBI primers together with Arm-PCR of CDR3 regions. TCRdb re-called the multiplex PCR reads through MiXCR, storing one row per CDR3 protein. The sample comprises 400,000 to 500,000 distinct CDR3 sequences, about 21% of which are singletons, and around an eighth rests with the top ten. Time point defined: persistent/refractory GD, antithyroid drugs over 5 years with positive TRAb. PBMC-derived RNA was used for the TCR library. The sample was peripheral blood mononuclear cells (PBMCs), taken when the disease was refractory, from a patient treated with antithyroid drugs. These receptor sequences come from a female donor with Graves disease.

This clonotype showed up many times. V usage is TRBV7-8 and J usage is TRBJ2-7; D gene uncertain. The V gene lost 0 bases and the J gene lost 0 bases, with 6 bases spanning the gap. CDR1 is SGHVS and CDR2 is FQNEAQ in the germline V gene. This CDR3 is built from 14 residues. The CDR3 sequence is CASSLAPSSYEQYF. The CDR3, as DNA: TGTGCCAGCAGCTTAGCTCCAAGCTCCTACGAGCAGTACTTC. Filled out from reference TRBV7-8 and TRBJ2-7, the complete variable domain reads GAGVSQSPRYKVAKRGQDVALRCDPISGHVSLFWYQQALGQGPEFLTYFQNEAQLDKSGLPSDRFFAERPEGSVSTLKIQRTQQEDSAVYLCASSLAPSSYEQYFGPGTRLTVT.

This clonotype was observed at least ten times. The CDR3 region is CASSQIMNTEAFF. Here the CDR3 DNA reads TGTGCCAGCTCCCAGATCATGAACACTGAAGCTTTCTTT. The J gene is TRBJ1-1, the V gene TRBV2, with D hard to call. The CDR3 covers 13 residues. V shed 8 bases and J shed 0 bases, with 10 bases lying between them. Germline CDR1 reads SNHLY; CDR2 reads FYNNEI.

This clonotype was recorded at least ten times. The chain employs TRBV12-5 and TRBJ1-2, with D possibly matching TRBD1 (5 bases). The germline gives CDR1 LGHNT, CDR2 FRNRAP. V dropped 4 bases and J dropped 0 bases, with 15 bases sitting between them. The CDR3 is 16 amino acids. CDR3 DNA: TGTGCTAGTGGTTCTACCGGGACGGCAGCTAACTATGGCTACACCTTC. It is translated as CASGSTGTAANYGYTF.

The chain is built from TRBV30 and TRBJ1-1, with 7 positions matching TRBD1. Germline-derived CDR1 and CDR2 are GTSNPN and SVGIG (reference sequence). The CDR3 runs 15 residues. Trimming at V came to 2 bases and at J to 1 base, leaving 7 bases not matched to a gene. The CDR3 is CAWSFRDRQNTEAFF. The CDR3 nucleotides are TGTGCCTGGAGTTTCCGGGACAGACAGAACACTGAAGCTTTCTTT.

This clonotype showed up many times. The chain couples TRBV20-1 to TRBJ2-7, with D possibly called TRBD1 or TRBD2 (5 bases each). Between the trimmed V and J ends, which lost 4 bases and 5 bases, there was a span of 15 bases. This CDR3 region has 13 residues. Per the germline V gene, CDR1 is DFQATT and CDR2 is SNEGSKA (reference sequence). The CDR3 sequence: CSATSPDTNEQYF. The CDR3 DNA reads TGCAGTGCTACTAGCCCGGACACTAACGAGCAGTACTTC.

The chain recombines TRBV3-1 with TRBJ2-2, with 8 bases matching TRBD2. Losses at the gene ends were 1 base for V and 5 bases for J; bases not matched to a gene: 6. Germline CDR1 and CDR2: LGHDT and YNNKEL (reference sequence). This CDR3 comprises 16 residues. CDR3 loop: CASSQVSGRSTGELFF. For the CDR3, the DNA is TGTGCCAGCAGCCAAGTGAGCGGGAGATCTACCGGGGAGCTGTTTTTT.

This clonotype was seen many times. The chain employs TRBV20-1 and TRBJ2-4; TRBD1 matches at 7 bases. This CDR3 region has 14 residues. V shed 5 bases and J 8 bases; nucleotides not matched to a gene: 12. Germline CDR1 DFQATT, CDR2 SNEGSKA (reference sequence). CDR3 residues: CSADEIPGGDIQYF. In DNA form, the CDR3 reads TGCAGTGCTGATGAGATTCCAGGGGGTGACATTCAGTACTTC.

In this sample, this clonotype turned up many times. The chain recombines TRBV29-1 with TRBJ2-7; TRBD2 agrees at 7 bases. The CDR3 is 14 residues long. Germline values: CDR1 SQVTM, CDR2 ANQGSEA. J was trimmed by 3 bases and V by 3 bases; bases with no gene match: 8. The CDR3 DNA reads TGCAGCGTTGAGGGCGGGGGATCGGACTACGAGCAGTACTTC. Encoded protein: CSVEGGGSDYEQYF.

This clonotype was counted a few times. V usage is TRBV4-1 and J usage is TRBJ2-7, with 8 bases that match TRBD2. Trimming removed 1 base from V and 4 bases from J; junction bases left unmatched: 12. Germline assignment: CDR1 MGHRA and CDR2 YSYEKL. The CDR3 spans 17 residues. The CDR3 coding sequence is TGCGCCAGCAGCCAAGGCCGGCAGGGCGGACTAGCTTACGAGCAGTACTTC. Protein: CASSQGRQGGLAYEQYF.

There are many counts of this clonotype. V usage is TRBV28 and J usage is TRBJ2-7; D is unclear. The CDR3 runs to 15 residues. Germline V gene sequence: CDR1 MDHEN, CDR2 SYDVKM. V shed 4 bases and J shed 0 bases, with 13 bases lying between them. CDR3 in amino acids: CASSSSAKVSYEQYF. The CDR3, as DNA: TGTGCCAGCAGTTCCTCGGCCAAAGTCTCCTACGAGCAGTACTTC.

The chain carries TRBV18 and TRBJ2-3; 10 nucleotides align to TRBD1. In germline, CDR1 is KGHSH, CDR2 LQKENI. This CDR3 has 16 residues. J was trimmed by 1 base and V by 0 bases; bases with no gene match: 1. The CDR3 is CASSPPGQGGTDTQYF. The CDR3 coding sequence is TGTGCCAGCTCACCACCAGGACAGGGGGGCACAGATACGCAGTATTTT.

In its sample, this clonotype was seen many times. The chain couples TRBV29-1 to TRBJ1-4, with D unclear. Looked up from germline, CDR1 is SQVTM and CDR2 is ANQGSEA. This CDR3 spans 11 amino acids. The germline V and J ends were trimmed by 3 bases and 8 bases, with 7 bases remaining between them. CDR3 residues: CSVDSGEKLFF. The CDR3 nucleotides read TGCAGCGTTGATTCGGGCGAAAAACTGTTTTTT.

The rearrangement links TRBV6-9 to TRBJ1-2; D is unclear. Germline assignment: CDR1 MNHGY and CDR2 SVAAGI. V dropped 3 bases and J dropped 1 base, with 15 bases sitting between them. This CDR3 has 16 amino acids. CDR3 region: CASSYSVTGVNYGYTF. DNA for the CDR3: TGTGCCAGCAGTTACTCAGTCACGGGAGTTAACTATGGCTACACCTTC.

This clonotype has just one count. The rearrangement joins TRBV7-9 to TRBJ1-4; D is ambiguous. Trimming stripped 6 bases from V and 8 bases from J, with 16 bases between. Germline V CDR1 and CDR2: SEHNR, FQNEAQ (reference sequence). This CDR3 comprises 14 residues. This CDR3 is CASSLSGGSEKLFF. The CDR3 region has the DNA TGTGCCAGCAGTCTCTCAGGTGGTAGCGAAAAACTGTTTTTT.

This clonotype came up a few times. The CDR3 does not end in the conserved phenylalanine or tryptophan, so this is likely a read error. V usage is TRBV20-1 and J usage is TRBJ1-2, with D hard to call. Trimming took 0 bases from V and 1 from J, leaving 9 bases between them. In germline, CDR1 is DFQATT, CDR2 SNEGSKA (reference sequence). The CDR3 loop spans 14 amino acids. Here the CDR3 reads CSAREGRDNYGYTL. The CDR3 DNA is TGCAGTGCTAGAGAAGGGAGGGATAACTATGGCTACACCCTC.

The gene calls are TRBV20-1 and TRBJ1-3; D may be TRBD1 (5 bases). Germline V gene data show CDR1 as DFQATT and CDR2 as SNEGSKA (reference sequence). Between the trimmed V and J ends, which lost 0 bases and 4 bases, there was a span of 13 bases. This CDR3 is built from 15 residues. The CDR3 sequence is CSARDPSGYGNTIYF. Written as DNA, the CDR3 is TGCAGTGCTAGAGATCCGTCAGGGTACGGAAACACCATATATTTT.

This clonotype was detected many times. The J gene is TRBJ1-1, the V gene TRBV19, with D possibly matching TRBD1 (6 bases). Trimming shortened V by 5 bases and J by 0 bases, and 10 bases separated the two germline ends. The CDR3 is 14 amino acids. Germline CDR1 LNHDA, CDR2 SQIVND (reference sequence). CDR3 DNA sequence: TGTGCCAGTAGTCCGACAGGAATGAACACTGAAGCTTTCTTT. Its translation is CASSPTGMNTEAFF.